Listed here are 30 T cell receptor beta chains from one sample, sequenced in a study of a mutant IDH1 vaccine in newly diagnosed glioma. Measured with immunoSEQ multiplex PCR; TCRdb has only the in-frame clones, and not every one. The sample consists of around 82,000 clones, over 75% of them appearing once. Noted time point: baseline, week 1 (first vaccination visit). Stated treatment: pre-vaccination baseline after standard-of-care therapy. This material consisted of PBMCs, taken from a glioma patient treated with radiotherapy, temozolomide or both. The receptors here all came from a man aged 35-49 years with glioma. Some clones in this sample may be carry-over from other donors' samples.

The CDR3 loop is CASSLTAAQGEAFF. Written as DNA, the CDR3 is TGTGCCAGCAGCTTAACGGCGGCTCAGGGGGAAGCTTTCTTT. This rearrangement joins TRBV7-9 to TRBJ1-1; TRBD1 is a possible D gene (6 bases). In germline, CDR1 is SEHNR, CDR2 FQNEAQ (reference sequence). This CDR3 region has 14 residues. V shed 2 bases and J shed 8 bases, with 15 bases lying between them.

In this sample, this clone turned up a few times. The CDR3 sequence: CACTVGREAFF. The CDR3 nucleotides are TGTGCCTGCACCGTTGGGAGGGAAGCTTTCTTT. This chain links TRBV30 with TRBJ1-1; D not resolved. Trimming cost V 6 bases and J 8 bases, with 13 bases left between them. The CDR3 is made up of 11 amino acids. Per the germline V gene, CDR1 is GTSNPN and CDR2 is SVGIG (reference sequence).

This chain joins TRBV25-1 and TRBJ1-1; D unclear. This CDR3 spans 14 amino acids. Per the germline V gene, CDR1 is MGHDK and CDR2 is SYGVNS. V lost 4 bases, J lost 0 bases, and 9 bases lay in between. The CDR3 DNA reads TGTGCCAGCAGTGTGGAGGGCCTGAACACTGAAGCTTTCTTT. Protein sequence: CASSVEGLNTEAFF.

The V and J genes are TRBV11-2 and TRBJ1-2; D not resolved. Trimming removed 5 bases from V and 4 bases from J, with 5 bases in between. The CDR3 runs 11 residues. Germline CDR1 is SGHAT and CDR2 is FQNNGV. In DNA form, the CDR3 reads TGTGCCAGCAGCACCACCTATGGCTACACCTTC. Protein product: CASSTTYGYTF.

The rearrangement uses TRBV29-1 and TRBJ1-2; no firm D call. CDR3 length: 12 amino acids. Germline values: CDR1 SQVTM, CDR2 ANQGSEA. The ends were cut back, 2 bases at V and 13 bases at J, with 17 bases in the middle. Here the CDR3 reads CSVERQDYVLTF. The CDR3 DNA is TGCAGCGTTGAAAGGCAGGACTATGTGCTCACCTTC.

This clone occurred a few times. The V gene is TRBV5-5, the J gene TRBJ1-1; D is unclear. V lost 5 bases to trimming and J lost 4 bases, with 18 bases between them. Germline V lookup: CDR1 SGHKS, CDR2 YYEKEE (reference sequence). The CDR3 is 15 residues long. The CDR3 bases are TGTGCCAGCAGACCTTACCCGGGAGGTGGCACTGAAGCTTTCTTT. The encoded protein is CASRPYPGGGTEAFF.

The V call is TRBV10-3, the J call TRBJ2-5; 8 bases agree with TRBD2. J was trimmed by 3 bases and V by 10 bases; bases with no gene match: 13. Per the germline V gene, CDR1 is ENHRY and CDR2 is SYGVKD. This CDR3 is built from 15 residues. The CDR3 sequence: CATQIGGGTEETQYF. The DNA for the CDR3 is TGTGCCACACAGATCGGGGGGGGGACGGAAGAGACCCAGTACTTC.

CDR3 bases: TGTGCAAGTCGCTTCCTAGACTCGCCCACCGGGGAGCTGTTTTTT. It codes for CASRFLDSPTGELFF. The rearrangement links TRBV12-2 to TRBJ2-2; TRBD2 reflects the table's D call only, with no check against the DNA. TRBV12-2 counts as a pseudogene. CDR3 size: 15 residues.

V and J are TRBV6-5 and TRBJ2-7; D may be TRBD2 (6 bases). This CDR3 region has 14 residues. The germline V gene encodes CDR1 MNHEY and CDR2 SVGAGI. V gave up 5 bases and J gave up 3 bases, with 14 bases separating them. CDR3: CASSRLEGFYEQYF. The CDR3 DNA follows: TGTGCCAGCAGTCGACTAGAAGGCTTCTACGAGCAGTACTTC.

The chain is built from TRBV5-1 and TRBJ1-2, with 8 bases identical to TRBD1. V shed 0 bases and J 0 bases; nucleotides not matched to a gene: 13. Germline CDR1 is SGHRS and CDR2 is YFSETQ. The CDR3 spans 19 residues. The DNA of the CDR3 is TGCGCCAGCAGCTTGGGGGGCCCTTCCAGGGGGCAAGCTAACTATGGCTACACCTTC. Translating it yields CASSLGGPSRGQANYGYTF.

This chain links TRBV2 with TRBJ2-4; tentative D call: TRBD1 (5 bases). The germline gives CDR1 SNHLY, CDR2 FYNNEI. The V and J ends lost 6 bases and 0 bases respectively, with 12 bases between them. The CDR3 sequence is 15 residues long. The CDR3 region has the DNA TGTGCCAGCAGGGTAGGGGCCCTAGCCAAAAACATTCAGTACTTC. This codes for CASRVGALAKNIQYF.

V is TRBV5-1 and J is TRBJ1-5; the D gene is possibly TRBD1 (5 bases). V was pared by 3 bases and J by 5 bases, with 12 bases between. The CDR3 consists of 14 residues. Germline V CDR1 and CDR2: SGHRS, YFSETQ. The CDR3 coding sequence is TGCGCCAGCAGCTCCCAGGGAGGTGATCAGCCCCAGCATTTT. It yields the protein CASSSQGGDQPQHF.

CDR3 bases: TGCGCCAGCAGCCCAGGGGGGGGGCCGTCCTACGAGCAGTACTTC. It is translated as CASSPGGGPSYEQYF. The chain joins TRBV10-1 to TRBJ2-7, with D tentatively TRBD1 or TRBD2 (7 bases each). Looked up from germline, CDR1 is WNHNN and CDR2 is SYGVQD (reference sequence). V was pared by 6 bases and J by 1 base, with 16 bases between. CDR3 length: 15 residues.

This clone came up once. The chain links TRBV18 to TRBJ1-5, with D possibly TRBD1 on 5 matching bases. CDR3 length: 14 amino acids. Germline CDR1 KGHSH, CDR2 LQKENI. Trimming stripped 8 bases from V and 5 bases from J, with 16 bases between. Here the CDR3 DNA reads TGTGCCAGCACAGCCCAGGGTGTTGATCAGCCCCAGCATTTT. Translating gives CASTAQGVDQPQHF.

CDR3 protein: CASSSGLGSTIYF. CDR3 DNA: TGTGCCAGCAGCTCTGGTCTCGGGAGCACCATATATTTT. The chain is built from TRBV7-7 and TRBJ1-3; D is undetermined. With 4 bases removed from V and 9 bases from J, the gap between germline ends came to 13 bases. This CDR3 is built from 13 residues. CDR1 and CDR2 from the germline V gene are SSHAT and FNYEAQ (reference sequence).

This rearrangement joins TRBV18 to TRBJ1-1; D possibly corresponds to TRBD1 (6 bases). This CDR3 has 14 residues. Trimming removed 4 bases from V and 0 bases from J, with 9 bases in between. In germline, CDR1 is KGHSH, CDR2 LQKENI. The CDR3 region is CASSLDRLNTEAFF. CDR3 nucleotide sequence: TGTGCCAGCTCACTAGACAGGTTGAACACTGAAGCTTTCTTT.

The gene calls are TRBV7-2 and TRBJ1-1, with a tentative D call TRBD1 (5 bases). Germline V gene sequence: CDR1 SGHTA, CDR2 FQGNSA. The CDR3 has 12 residues. V gave up 6 bases and J gave up 8 bases, with 13 bases separating them. The CDR3 protein is CASSISRGEAFF. Here the CDR3 DNA reads TGTGCCAGCAGTATATCTCGGGGCGAAGCTTTCTTT.

This sequence joins TRBV6-5 and TRBJ2-7; no firm D call. V lost 3 bases and J lost 3, with 12 bases in between. The CDR3 is made up of 14 amino acids. Germline V gene sequence: CDR1 MNHEY, CDR2 SVGAGI. The CDR3 nucleotides read TGTGCCAGCAGTTATAAGGCTACCGGCTACGAGCAGTACTTC. Translated, it gives CASSYKATGYEQYF.

The chain joins TRBV5-4 to TRBJ2-5; 10 nucleotides align to TRBD1. The CDR3 extends over 14 amino acids. Germline CDR1 and CDR2: SGHNT and YYREEE (reference sequence). V dropped 4 bases and J dropped 3; count of bases not matched to a gene: 3. Written as DNA, the CDR3 is TGTGCCAGCAGCCAGACAGGGGGCGAAGAGACCCAGTACTTC. This gives the protein CASSQTGGEETQYF. The whole variable domain, remainder taken from reference TRBV5-4 and TRBJ2-5, is ETGVTQSPTHLIKTRGQQVTLRCSSQSGHNTVSWYQQALGQGPQFIFQYYREEENGRGNFPPRFSGLQFPNYSSELNVNALELDDSALYLCASSQTGGEETQYFGPGTRLLVL.

The V and J genes are TRBV15 and TRBJ2-1; 7 bases are shared with TRBD1. The trim removed 1 base at V and 10 bases at J, leaving 4 bases unmatched. The length of the CDR3 is 13 residues. Germline V gene data show CDR1 as LNHNV and CDR2 as YYDKDF (reference sequence). CDR3 amino acids: CATSRGDSYEQFF. CDR3 DNA sequence: TGTGCCACCAGCAGAGGGGACAGCTACGAGCAGTTCTTC.

The chain employs TRBV30 and TRBJ2-3; D might be TRBD1 (5 bases). CDR1 GTSNPN and CDR2 SVGIG come from the germline V gene (reference sequence). The CDR3 is 12 residues long. Trimming removed 2 bases from V and 3 bases from J, with 6 bases in between. DNA of the CDR3: TGTGCCTGGAGTAGGGGTACAGATACGCAGTATTTT. Protein sequence: CAWSRGTDTQYF.

The genes are TRBV29-1 and TRBJ1-4; D possibly corresponds to TRBD1 (5 bases). The CDR3 consists of 14 residues. V lost 6 bases to trimming and J lost 2 bases, with 13 bases between them. Per the germline V gene, CDR1 is SQVTM and CDR2 is ANQGSEA. The chain's CDR3 is CSVAIGATNEKLFF. CDR3 nucleotide sequence: TGCAGCGTGGCAATTGGGGCGACTAATGAAAAACTGTTTTTT.

V and J are TRBV30 and TRBJ2-6; 10 bases match TRBD1. Trimming at V came to 7 bases and at J to 4 bases, leaving 13 bases not matched to a gene. This CDR3 contains 17 residues. CDR1 and CDR2 from the germline V gene are GTSNPN and SVGIG (reference sequence). The CDR3 protein is CALDSGQGSPGANVLTF. The DNA of the CDR3 is TGTGCCTTGGACTCGGGACAGGGGTCCCCCGGGGCCAACGTCCTGACTTTC. The full variable domain, completed using reference TRBV30 and TRBJ2-6, is SQTIHQWPATLVQPVGSPLSLECTVEGTSNPNLYWYRQAAGRGLQLLFYSVGIGQISSEVPQNLSASRPQDRQFILSSKKLLLSDSGFYLCALDSGQGSPGANVLTFGAGSRLTVL.

This chain uses TRBV5-1 with TRBJ2-5; 15 nucleotides line up with TRBD2. Germline lookup yields CDR1 SGHRS and CDR2 YFSETQ. The CDR3 has 16 amino acids. V lost 0 bases, J lost 3 bases, and 0 bases stayed unmatched. The CDR3, as DNA: TGCGCCAGCAGCTTGGGGACTAGCGGGGGGGAAGAGACCCAGTACTTC. It specifies CASSLGTSGGEETQYF. The variable domain in full, with the rest retrieved from reference TRBV5-1 and TRBJ2-5, is KAGVTQTPRYLIKTRGQQVTLSCSPISGHRSVSWYQQTPGQGLQFLFEYFSETQRNKGNFPGRFSGRQFSNSRSEMNVSTLELGDSALYLCASSLGTSGGEETQYFGPGTRLLVL.

The rearrangement links TRBV5-1 to TRBJ2-7; the D is unclear. CDR1 and CDR2 from the germline V gene are SGHRS and YFSETQ. The CDR3 spans 16 residues. The V gene lost 1 base and the J gene lost 7 bases, with 21 bases spanning the gap. The CDR3 DNA reads as TGCGCCAGCAGCTTGCCGGCAGGACGACTTGTTGGGGAGCAGTACTTC. It encodes CASSLPAGRLVGEQYF.

This clone occurred once. J is TRBJ1-2 and V is TRBV5-4; no reliable D call. The CDR3 consists of 11 residues. Germline V gives CDR1 SGHNT, CDR2 YYREEE (reference sequence). Deletions cut 6 bases from V and 4 bases from J, with 7 bases between. CDR3 sequence (DNA): TGTGCCAGCATGGGTAGCTATGGCTACACCTTC. This codes for CASMGSYGYTF.

The chain combines TRBV30 with TRBJ1-2; 8 nucleotides agree with TRBD1. V lost 5 bases to trimming and J lost 5 bases; unmatched junction nucleotides: 1. Germline-derived CDR1 and CDR2 are GTSNPN and SVGIG (reference sequence). The CDR3 loop spans 11 amino acids. The CDR3 region has the DNA TGTGCCTGGGACAGGGGATATGGCTACACCTTC. Its protein is CAWDRGYGYTF. The full variable domain, completed using reference TRBV30 and TRBJ1-2, is SQTIHQWPATLVQPVGSPLSLECTVEGTSNPNLYWYRQAAGRGLQLLFYSVGIGQISSEVPQNLSASRPQDRQFILSSKKLLLSDSGFYLCAWDRGYGYTFGSGTRLTVV.

The chain couples TRBV7-2 to TRBJ2-7, with TRBD2 as a possible D gene (5 bases). Looked up from germline, CDR1 is SGHTA and CDR2 is FQGNSA. Trimming shortened V by 5 bases and J by 6 bases, and 11 bases separated the two germline ends. The CDR3 is made up of 12 amino acids. CDR3 nucleotides: TGTGCCAGCAGCCGGACTGGGTCCGAGCAGTACTTC. This gives the protein CASSRTGSEQYF.

The rearrangement joins TRBV5-1 to TRBJ1-2, with D uncertain. The CDR3 is 12 residues long. Germline CDR1 and CDR2: SGHRS and YFSETQ. V lost 0 bases to trimming and J lost 3 bases, with 3 bases between them. In DNA, the CDR3 is TGCGCCAGCAGCTTGGGGGACTATGGCTACACCTTC. Translating gives CASSLGDYGYTF.

The chain uses TRBV5-8 and TRBJ2-2, with TRBD1 matching 7 bases. There are 15 residues in the CDR3. Trimming cost V 2 bases and J 5 bases; bases outside gene matches: 6. Germline V lookup: CDR1 SGHTS, CDR2 YDEGEE. CDR3 sequence (DNA): TGTGCCAGCAGCTTTTGGACAGGATCGACCGGGGAGCTGTTTTTT. It translates to CASSFWTGSTGELFF.